A single count supports the clone carrying this T cell receptor beta chain. As yet, its antigen is unknown. This record belongs to a study of T cell responses to AZD1222 COVID-19 vaccine. Regarding the study as a whole: The sample set comprised mostly white British donors with more females, and clonal diversity was possibly underestimated.

Profiling relied on immunoSEQ multiplex PCR, and the TCRdb table lists in-frame clones only, not all of them. The table has about 150,000 clones, around nine tenths seen once. This specimen was peripheral blood, taken on day 0 of AZD1222 vaccination. This clonotype originated in an adult in good health.

This CDR3 is CASKLRPTQGEQFF. The CDR3 DNA reads as TGTGCCAGCAAACTAAGGCCGACGCAGGGGGAGCAGTTCTTC. This chain joins TRBV7-2 and TRBJ2-1; the D gene is possibly TRBD1 (6 bases). The CDR3 is made up of 14 amino acids. Germline CDR1 reads SGHTA; CDR2 reads FQGNSA. V was cut by 7 bases and J by 10 bases, with 20 bases left in between.